Detailed here is one TCR beta chain. Tumor tissue was taken before any definitive surgery or chemotherapy was given. This specimen belongs to a study of high-grade serous ovarian cancer treatment subgroups. Repertoires were generated with immunoSEQ multiplex PCR, while TCRdb's copy carries only in-frame clones and drops some. Counted here are about 5,700 clones, around 79% occurring once; the ten biggest clones make up over 6%. Germline V lookup: CDR1 SNHLY, CDR2 FYNNEI. The CDR3 totals 12 residues. After removal of 9 bases from V and 5 bases from J, the junction contained 5 bases not matched to a gene.

This chain joins TRBV2 and TRBJ2-5, with 8 bases matching TRBD1. The sample was tumor tissue. The clonotype originates from a human donor with high-grade serous ovarian cancer. The CDR3 DNA sequence: TGTGCCAGTAGACGACAGGGGGAGACCCAGTACTTC. It codes for CASRRQGETQYF.